Following are 17 T cell receptor beta chains from one sample sequenced in a study of blood T cells in healthy people across ages. A sample-barcoded 5' primer and a J-beta primer mix were used in a second PCR of about 7 to 12 cycles. TCRdb re-derived calls from the 5' RACE reads in MiXCR, one entry per CDR3 protein. The data show 800,000 to 950,000 distinct CDR3 sequences, with around 29% seen just once and 10% held by the top ten. The data were also submitted as part of a second study, on T cells of mothers and their children.

What was sequenced was blood. Receptor source: a woman aged 40 to 50 in good health.

This clonotype was observed a few times. V usage is TRBV6-2 or TRBV6-3 and J usage is TRBJ1-5; tentative D call: TRBD1 (5 bases). The germline V gene encodes CDR1 MNHEY and CDR2 SVGEGT. V lost 6 bases and J lost 0, with 18 bases in between. The CDR3 is 17 residues long. This chain's CDR3 is CASSPMRYGASNQPQHF. CDR3 nucleotide sequence: TGTGCCAGCAGCCCCATGAGGTACGGGGCTAGCAATCAGCCCCAGCATTTT.

This clonotype was seen at least ten times. J is TRBJ1-5 and V is TRBV6-2 or TRBV6-3; 7 bases are a match to TRBD1. The CDR3 covers 15 residues. V was clipped by 6 bases and J by 0 bases; unmatched bases: 5. CDR1 MNHEY and CDR2 SVGEGT come from the germline V gene. The CDR3 loop reads CASRTGDYSNQPQHF. The CDR3 DNA is TGTGCCAGCAGAACAGGGGATTATAGCAATCAGCCCCAGCATTTT.

In its sample, this clonotype was seen many times. The gene calls are TRBV21-1 and TRBJ2-7. TRBV21-1 is deemed a pseudogene. The CDR3 runs 14 residues. The CDR3 is CASSTRTAHYEQYF. In DNA form, the CDR3 reads TGTGCCAGCAGCACCAGGACAGCTCACTACGAGCAGTACTTC.

Concerning this clonotype itself: A clone one base away is much larger, so this may be a read error. V is TRBV6-2 or TRBV6-3 and J is TRBJ2-7; possibly TRBD1 or TRBD2 for D (5 bases each). The CDR3 is made up of 18 amino acids. In germline, CDR1 is MNHEY, CDR2 SVGEGT. Deletions cut 5 bases from V and 4 bases from J, with 27 bases between. The CDR3 nucleotides are TGTGCCAGCAGTGTCCGGGACGCCACACGCTTCTCCCTATACGAGCAGTACTTC. This translates into CASSVRDATRFSLYEQYF.

As for this clonotype: One end of the junction is discordant with germline, which a read error may explain. The chain links TRBV5-5 to TRBJ1-4; no reliable D call. The CDR3 totals 15 residues. In germline, CDR1 is SGHKS, CDR2 YYEKEE (reference sequence). The CDR3 reads CASSFISAEGEKRFF. In nucleotides, the CDR3 is TGTGCCAGCAGCTTTATCTCCGCGGAGGGCGAAAAACGGTTTTTT.

This clonotype has a count of ten or more. The V and J genes are TRBV11-2 and TRBJ2-1; TRBD1 matches 12 bases. Germline V lookup: CDR1 SGHAT, CDR2 FQNNGV. V shed 5 bases, J shed 7 bases, and the junction held 6 bases outside the gene matches. The CDR3 length is 15 residues. CDR3 loop: CASSGGTGGYNEQFF. CDR3 coding DNA: TGTGCCAGCAGCGGCGGGACAGGGGGCTATAATGAGCAGTTCTTC.

The chain carries TRBV9 and TRBJ1-2; D perhaps matches TRBD1 (5 bases). CDR1 is SGDLS and CDR2 is YYNGEE in the germline V gene. Trimming left V 3 bases short and J 6 bases short, with 12 bases between. The CDR3 sequence is 13 residues long. CDR3 DNA: TGTGCCAGCAGCGCCACAGGAAGGAATGGCTACACCTTC. Its translation is CASSATGRNGYTF. The full variable domain, with the rest looked up from reference TRBV9 and TRBJ1-2, is DSGVTQTPKHLITATGQRVTLRCSPRSGDLSVYWYQQSLDQGLQFLIQYYNGEERAKGNILERFSAQQFPDLHSELNLSSLELGDSALYFCASSATGRNGYTFGSGTRLTVV.

In its sample, this clonotype was seen once. The chain employs TRBV6-6 and TRBJ1-2; D is undetermined. CDR3 size: 16 residues. V gave up 4 bases and J gave up 0 bases, with 15 bases separating them. CDR1 and CDR2 from the germline V gene are MNHNY and SVGAGI (reference sequence). CDR3 bases: TGTGCCAGCAGTTTCAGAAGAACCTTAGCTAACTATGGCTACACCTTC. Its translation: CASSFRRTLANYGYTF.

The gene calls are TRBV15 and TRBJ2-1; TRBD2 is a possible D gene (5 bases). Trimming took off 3 bases at V and 9 bases at J, with 12 bases between the two ends. The CDR3 has 13 amino acids. Germline CDR1 reads LNHNV; CDR2 reads YYDKDF (reference sequence). CDR3 nucleotides: TGTGCCACCAGCAGGGTAACGGCGGGTGAGCAGTTCTTC. Its translation: CATSRVTAGEQFF.

This clonotype was seen repeatedly, ten times or more. The J gene is TRBJ1-6, the V gene TRBV20-1, with D unclear. The CDR3 has 14 residues. V was clipped by 3 bases and J by 0 bases, with 6 bases between them. Per germline, CDR1 DFQATT and CDR2 SNEGSKA (reference sequence). In DNA form, the CDR3 reads TGCAGTGCTAGTTCGTCCTCCTATAATTCACCCCTCCACTTT. Amino acids: CSASSSSYNSPLHF.

This clonotype has ten or more counts. The V and J genes are TRBV27 and TRBJ2-7; TRBD1 matches at 9 bases. The V gene's germline CDR1 is MNHEY and CDR2 SMNVEV (reference sequence). The trim removed 10 bases at V and 6 bases at J, leaving 13 bases unmatched. There are 14 residues in the CDR3. CDR3 sequence reads: CATRLRDRGVEQYF. In nucleotides, the CDR3 is TGTGCCACCAGGTTAAGAGACAGGGGGGTCGAGCAGTACTTC.

This rearrangement joins TRBV6-1 to TRBJ1-2; TRBD1 might be the D (6 bases). Between the trimmed V and J ends, which lost 6 bases and 8 bases, there was a span of 10 bases. This CDR3 spans 11 amino acids. Germline values: CDR1 MNHNS, CDR2 SASEGT. CDR3 protein: CASRKDRGYTF. CDR3 coding DNA: TGTGCCAGCAGAAAAGACAGGGGCTACACCTTC.

This chain links TRBV6-5 with TRBJ1-5; D remains ambiguous. With 5 bases removed from V and 5 bases from J, the gap between germline ends came to 10 bases. Germline CDR1 reads MNHEY; CDR2 reads SVGAGI. The CDR3 sequence is 13 residues long. This CDR3 reads CASSDVSDQPQHF. CDR3 sequence (DNA): TGTGCCAGCAGTGATGTCTCCGATCAGCCCCAGCATTTT.

The chain couples TRBV7-3 to TRBJ1-2; the match to TRBD1 covers 9 bases. The CDR3 is made up of 16 amino acids. J lost 8 bases, V lost 5 bases, and 15 bases had no gene match. Germline V gene lookup returns CDR1 SGHTA and CDR2 FQGTGA. CDR3 sequence reads: CASSPHARRQGEGYTF. The CDR3 coding sequence is TGTGCCAGCAGCCCCCACGCACGGAGACAGGGGGAGGGCTACACCTTC.

This clonotype was seen many times. The chain joins TRBV7-2 to TRBJ2-5, with 7 bases that match TRBD1. Trimming cost V 1 base and J 7 bases; bases outside gene matches: 6. The CDR3 runs 14 residues. CDR1 and CDR2 (germline): SGHTA, FQGNSA. The CDR3 DNA is TGTGCCAGCAGCTTAGAATCGGGACAGAGGACCCAGTACTTC. Its translation: CASSLESGQRTQYF. The whole variable domain, filled in from reference TRBV7-2 and TRBJ2-5, reads GAGVSQSPSNKVTEKGKDVELRCDPISGHTALYWYRQSLGQGLEFLIYFQGNSAPDKSGLPSDRFSAERTGGSVSTLTIQRTQQEDSAVYLCASSLESGQRTQYFGPGTRLLVL.

The rearrangement uses TRBV7-2 and TRBJ2-1; the D is unclear. V shed 5 bases and J shed 10 bases, with 18 bases lying between them. The CDR3 covers 14 residues. In germline, CDR1 is SGHTA, CDR2 FQGNSA. The DNA of the CDR3 is TGTGCCAGCAGCCCCGAGATTGACGTCTACGAGCAGTTCTTC. This codes for CASSPEIDVYEQFF.

The J gene is TRBJ2-1, the V gene TRBV11-2; 10 bases fit TRBD2. Germline assignment: CDR1 SGHAT and CDR2 FQNNGV. Trimming took 6 bases from V and 0 from J; bases not matched to a gene: 5. The CDR3 contains 16 residues. CDR3 sequence: CASRGTSATSYNEQFF. DNA for the CDR3: TGTGCCAGCAGGGGGACTAGCGCCACCTCCTACAATGAGCAGTTCTTC.